The clone carrying this T cell receptor (beta chain) came up once. This entry comes from a study of lymphopenia after photon versus proton radiotherapy. CDR3 size: 13 residues. Germline-derived CDR1 and CDR2 are KGHSH and LQKENI. Trimming shortened V by 4 bases and J by 8 bases, and 11 bases separated the two germline ends. The table came from immunoSEQ multiplex PCR; TCRdb's copy has only in-frame clones and leaves some out. The table shows about 45,000 clones, with 85% occurring only once. The TCR comes from a man aged 35-49 years with gastric cancer. The sequencing used peripheral blood, collected from a patient treated with photon-based radiotherapy. The J gene is TRBJ1-4, the V gene TRBV18; D call uncertain. The CDR3, as DNA: TGTGCCAGCTCACGTGAGGTGCAGGAAAAACTGTTTTTT. Protein: CASSREVQEKLFF.